This TCR beta chain was sequenced for a study of blood T cell repertoires in COVID-19. Clones were read by immunoSEQ multiplex PCR, and TCRdb kept only the in-frame ones, dropping some. The data show approximately 130,000 clones, more than 80% seen once. The V and J ends lost 8 bases and 5 bases respectively, with 15 bases between them. Germline V lookup: CDR1 MGHRA, CDR2 YSYEKL. This CDR3 is built from 13 residues. Sequencing was carried out using peripheral blood. The TCR originated in a human donor in a cohort sampled during active COVID-19. The chain combines TRBV4-1 with TRBJ1-2, with D maybe TRBD1 (6 bases). CDR3 nucleotides: TGCGCCAGCCAAGGTGCAGGGGCATATGGCTACACCTTC. Its translation is CASQGAGAYGYTF.